This T cell receptor beta chain was sequenced for a study of CD8+CD57+ T cells in acquired aplastic anemia. CDR3 length equals 14 residues. The germline V gene has CDR1 DFQATT and CDR2 SNEGSKA (reference sequence). With 1 base clipped from V and 7 bases from J, the junction kept 6 bases outside the gene matches. CDR3 and TCR beta VDJ profiling relied on a genomic DNA template. TCRdb fed the reads into MiXCR, producing one record per CDR3 protein. Of about 190,000 distinct CDR3 sequences in the sample, less than 65% were seen once. This sequence was found in a human donor in good health, serving as a control. The chain carries TRBV20-1 and TRBJ2-7, with 11 bases matching TRBD2. Material: sorted CD4+, CD8+, or CD8+CD57+ T cells (not recorded which) from PBMCs. The CDR3 DNA is TGCAGTGCTAGAGGGACTAGCGGGCACAATGAGCAGTACTTC. It specifies CSARGTSGHNEQYF.